These 4 T cell receptor beta chains were sequenced from one sample in a study of T cells in women clearing cervical HPV infection. The repertoire was sequenced with immunoSEQ multiplex PCR; TCRdb's copy has only in-frame clones and lacks some. The sample table includes approximately 21,000 clones. Sequencing input: blood buffy coat. The receptors were sampled from a woman between 18 and 70 years old with a cervical HPV16 infection that either progressed to CIN3+ or cleared (not recorded which).

CDR3 sequence reads: CASSSYGSTEAFF. The CDR3 DNA, read in part, is TGTGCCAGCAGCTCATATGGCAGCACTGAA. This rearrangement joins TRBV11-3 to TRBJ1-1; D not certain. The CDR3 end lies 3 residues beyond the end of the read and is filled in from the germline J gene. This CDR3 is built from 13 residues. Trimming left V 4 bases short and J 4 bases short, with 10 bases between. Germline V CDR1 and CDR2: SGHNT, YENEEA.

About this clone itself: The sequenced fragment ends 3 residues before the CDR3 boundary, so the rest is inferred from the germline J gene. The chain has TRBV18 and TRBJ2-4; 7 bases line up with TRBD1. Germline loops: CDR1 KGHSH, CDR2 LQKENI. The CDR3 totals 15 residues. CDR3 bases read: TGTGCCAGCTCATCCGGGACAGCAACTACGTATGGT. Encoded protein: CASSSGTATTYG. The whole CDR3 is CASSSGTATTYGQYF.

As regards this clone: The read is 3 residues too short to cover the CDR3 end, so that end is filled in from the germline J gene. V is TRBV5-1 and J is TRBJ2-1, with 10 bases lining up with TRBD2. Trimming at V came to 4 bases and at J to 4 bases, leaving 5 bases not matched to a gene. CDR3 length: 15 residues. CDR1 is SGHRS and CDR2 is YFSETQ in the germline V gene. The CDR3: CASSLQRGGYNEQFF. The sequenced part of the CDR3 DNA is TGCGCCAGCAGCCTCCAGCGGGGGGGATACAATGAG.

Notes on this clone: The read ends 3 residues shy of where the CDR3 ends; the end is completed using the germline J gene. V gene TRBV10-3 combines with J gene TRBJ2-1; 13 bases are shared with TRBD2. The J segment lost 7 bases and the V segment lost 3 bases, leaving 6 bases of the junction unmatched. The germline CDR1 and CDR2 sequences are ENHRY and SYGVKD. The CDR3 is made up of 16 amino acids. The CDR3 reads CAISDPGTSGANEQFF. CDR3 DNA, as far as it was read: TGTGCCATCAGTGATCCCGGGACTAGCGGGGCAAATGAG.